Below, 13 T cell receptor beta chains from the same sample are listed, as sequenced in a study of STAT3 mutations in large granular lymphocyte leukemia. Study-wide findings and caveats: In T-cell large granular lymphocyte leukemia, about half of patients showed multiple immunodominant subclonotypes.

Which antigens these TCRs recognize remains unknown. Clones were sequenced by immunoSEQ multiplex PCR, and TCRdb holds only the in-frame ones, with some missing. Among about 13,000 clones listed, about 88% were seen once. Material for sequencing was peripheral blood mononuclear cells. The receptors here all came from a man in his forties with T-cell large granular lymphocyte leukemia. Some clones in this sample may be carry-over from other donors' samples.

Only one count was recorded for this clone. The genes are TRBV27 and TRBJ2-1; D perhaps matches TRBD1 (5 bases). V lost 7 bases and J lost 2, with 21 bases in between. Germline CDR1 MNHEY, CDR2 SMNVEV (reference sequence). The CDR3 has 17 amino acids. CDR3 DNA: TGTGCCAGCATCCCCGCCTTCAGGGAATTTCCCTACAATGAGCAGTTCTTC. Protein sequence: CASIPAFREFPYNEQFF.

V usage is TRBV4-1 and J usage is TRBJ2-7; TRBD2 agrees at 9 bases. This CDR3 contains 17 residues. Germline values: CDR1 MGHRA, CDR2 YSYEKL. With V trimmed by 0 bases and J by 5 bases, 11 bases remained unmatched. The CDR3 bases are TGCGCCAGCAGCCAAGATAGGCTAGCGGGGCAGCCCAACGAGCAGTACTTC. Its translation: CASSQDRLAGQPNEQYF.

The chain combines TRBV7-7 with TRBJ2-3, with D tentatively TRBD1 (5 bases). This CDR3 contains 16 residues. Trimming shortened V by 5 bases and J by 0 bases, and 15 bases separated the two germline ends. In germline, CDR1 is SSHAT, CDR2 FNYEAQ (reference sequence). The CDR3 protein is CASSRSLQASTDTQYF. In DNA form, the CDR3 reads TGTGCCAGCAGCCGAAGCTTACAGGCCAGCACAGATACGCAGTATTTT.

This clone has a single count. The CDR3 region is CATSRDLAGFYNEQFF. The CDR3 DNA sequence: TGTGCCACCAGCAGAGATCTAGCGGGGTTTTACAATGAGCAGTTCTTC. The chain carries TRBV15 and TRBJ2-1, with 9 bases fitting TRBD2. The CDR3 length is 16 residues. In germline, CDR1 is LNHNV, CDR2 YYDKDF (reference sequence). V dropped 0 bases and J dropped 4; count of bases not matched to a gene: 4.

The rearrangement uses TRBV7-2 and TRBJ2-7; 9 nucleotides agree with TRBD1. Germline values: CDR1 SGHTA, CDR2 FQGNSA. The ends lost 2 bases at V and 1 base at J; junction bases unmatched: 9. This CDR3 spans 17 amino acids. CDR3 DNA sequence: TGTGCCAGCAGCTTAATTGTGTGGGGGACAGGGTCCTACGAGCAGTACTTC. It encodes CASSLIVWGTGSYEQYF. The complete variable domain, with remaining parts taken from reference TRBV7-2 and TRBJ2-7, reads GAGVSQSPSNKVTEKGKDVELRCDPISGHTALYWYRQSLGQGLEFLIYFQGNSAPDKSGLPSDRFSAERTGGSVSTLTIQRTQQEDSAVYLCASSLIVWGTGSYEQYFGPGTRLTVT.

This chain joins TRBV4-1 and TRBJ2-3, with 11 positions matching TRBD1. J was trimmed by 4 bases and V by 1 base; bases with no gene match: 1. CDR3 size: 15 residues. Germline V gene lookup returns CDR1 MGHRA and CDR2 YSYEKL. The CDR3 here is CASSQAGQGADTQYF. The CDR3 bases are TGCGCCAGCAGCCAAGCGGGACAGGGGGCAGATACGCAGTATTTT.

This chain connects TRBV5-1 to TRBJ2-1; 8 nucleotides line up with TRBD1. Germline V gives CDR1 SGHRS, CDR2 YFSETQ. The CDR3 contains 14 residues. The V gene end was trimmed by 0 bases and the J gene end by 9 bases; junction bases not matched to a gene: 5. CDR3 in DNA: TGCGCCAGCAGCTTGGGTCAGGGGGCGAGTGAGCAGTTCTTC. Translating gives CASSLGQGASEQFF.

V is TRBV6-5 and J is TRBJ1-2; D ambiguous. V shed 2 bases and J shed 12 bases, with 16 bases lying between them. From germline, CDR1 is MNHEY and CDR2 SVGAGI. The CDR3 loop spans 13 amino acids. The CDR3 DNA is TGTGCCAGCAGTTACGACGGTCAGTTTTCCGACACCTTC. Translating gives CASSYDGQFSDTF.

The genes are TRBV25-1 and TRBJ1-6; D is unclear. Looked up from germline, CDR1 is MGHDK and CDR2 is SYGVNS. There are 12 residues in the CDR3. V lost 6 bases and J lost 7, with 7 bases in between. The DNA of the CDR3 is TGTGCCAGCAGGGTCCTAAATTCACCCCTCCACTTT. Translation: CASRVLNSPLHF.

This clone appeared a few times. The rearrangement uses TRBV7-8 and TRBJ1-5, with unresolved D. V was trimmed by 1 base and J by 1 base, leaving 8 bases between them. Germline CDR1 SGHVS, CDR2 FQNEAQ. The length of the CDR3 is 15 residues. The CDR3 loop is CASSLESQSNQPQHF. CDR3 in DNA: TGTGCCAGCAGCTTAGAGAGTCAGAGCAATCAGCCCCAGCATTTT.

The rearrangement uses TRBV7-8 and TRBJ1-2; 8 bases fit TRBD1. CDR1 and CDR2 from the germline V gene are SGHVS and FQNEAQ. The CDR3 has 16 residues. V trimming: 6 bases; J trimming: 4 bases; junction bases outside the gene matches: 13. Here the CDR3 reads CASSPGTGFGSYGYTF. The CDR3 DNA sequence: TGTGCCAGCAGTCCCGGGACAGGATTTGGTTCCTATGGCTACACCTTC.

The chain couples TRBV9 to TRBJ2-2; the match to TRBD1 covers 7 bases. V lost 4 bases, J lost 6 bases, and 6 bases stayed unmatched. This CDR3 spans 14 amino acids. Per the germline V gene, CDR1 is SGDLS and CDR2 is YYNGEE. The CDR3 coding sequence is TGTGCCAGCAGCACCCGGGACAGCCCCGGGGAGCTGTTTTTT. It encodes CASSTRDSPGELFF.

The chain links TRBV5-8 to TRBJ1-6, with D possibly matching TRBD1 (6 bases). Germline CDR1 is SGHTS and CDR2 is YDEGEE. Trimming left V 2 bases short and J 9 bases short, with 15 bases between. CDR3 length: 15 amino acids. This CDR3 reads CASSFAGTSGSPLHF. CDR3 nucleotides: TGTGCCAGCAGCTTCGCCGGGACATCGGGTTCACCCCTCCACTTT.